These 10 T cell receptor beta chains were sequenced from one sample in a study of identical twins. One entry per CDR3 protein, called by TCRdb with MiXCR from the 5' RACE reads. The table lists approximately 1.8 million distinct CDR3 sequences, around 33% of them singletons. What was sequenced was cord blood. The receptors here all came from a newborn girl in good health.

Ten or more counts support this clonotype. The chain uses TRBV29-1 and TRBJ1-2; tentative D call: TRBD1 (5 bases). The germline V gene encodes CDR1 SQVTM and CDR2 ANQGSEA. This CDR3 spans 13 amino acids. V lost 2 bases and J 4 bases, leaving 11 bases between the germline ends. CDR3 sequence (DNA): TGCAGCGTTGAACTCGGGACCTTCTATGGCTACACCTTC. Translated: CSVELGTFYGYTF.

V is TRBV20-1 and J is TRBJ1-1, with D maybe TRBD1 (6 bases). The CDR3 is made up of 15 amino acids. The V and J ends lost 3 bases and 4 bases respectively, with 18 bases between them. Germline V gene lookup returns CDR1 DFQATT and CDR2 SNEGSKA (reference sequence). The CDR3: CSASRAGAESTEAFF. CDR3 in DNA: TGCAGTGCTAGTAGGGCAGGGGCGGAGAGCACTGAAGCTTTCTTT.

This chain uses TRBV20-1 with TRBJ1-3, with 12 bases lining up with TRBD1. Germline trimming cut 3 bases from V and 4 bases from J; bases unmatched to any gene: 7. The CDR3 consists of 16 residues. Germline CDR1 DFQATT, CDR2 SNEGSKA (reference sequence). The DNA of the CDR3 is TGCAGTGCTAGCCGGGACAGGGGGCGAAGGGGAAACACCATATATTTT. Protein sequence: CSASRDRGRRGNTIYF.

This clonotype was counted a few times. This chain links TRBV3-1 with TRBJ2-2; D gene unclear. This CDR3 contains 13 residues. Trimming removed 4 bases at V and 6 bases at J, with 9 bases between. Germline CDR1 reads LGHDT; CDR2 reads YNNKEL (reference sequence). CDR3 sequence: CASSPYGAGELFF. DNA for the CDR3: TGTGCCAGCAGCCCATATGGGGCCGGGGAGCTGTTTTTT.

The chain employs TRBV4-1 and TRBJ1-2; D unclear. CDR1 is MGHRA and CDR2 is YSYEKL in the germline V gene. The CDR3 contains 14 residues. V dropped 1 base and J dropped 8 bases, with 14 bases sitting between them. Here the CDR3 reads CASSQVGGREGYTF. The CDR3 DNA follows: TGCGCCAGCAGCCAAGTTGGCGGCCGAGAAGGCTACACCTTC.

The chain couples TRBV2 to TRBJ2-1, with D possibly TRBD2 on 6 matching bases. CDR1 is SNHLY and CDR2 is FYNNEI in the germline V gene. The length of the CDR3 is 14 residues. With 7 bases removed from V and 0 bases from J, the gap between germline ends came to 10 bases. The CDR3 spells CASNWRGSYNEQFF. In nucleotides, the CDR3 is TGTGCCAGCAATTGGAGGGGCTCCTACAATGAGCAGTTCTTC. The whole variable domain, remainder taken from reference TRBV2 and TRBJ2-1, is EPEVTQTPSHQVTQMGQEVILRCVPISNHLYFYWYRQILGQKVEFLVSFYNNEISEKSEIFDDQFSVERPDGSNFTLKIRSTKLEDSAMYFCASNWRGSYNEQFFGPGTRLTVL.

A few counts support this clonotype. The rearrangement joins TRBV20-1 to TRBJ1-4; a possible D gene is TRBD1 (6 bases). The CDR3 consists of 16 residues. Germline V gene data show CDR1 as DFQATT and CDR2 as SNEGSKA (reference sequence). V gave up 3 bases and J gave up 0 bases, with 14 bases separating them. CDR3 coding DNA: TGCAGTGCTAGTAGGGGGGCCTCTACAACTAATGAAAAACTGTTTTTT. This codes for CSASRGASTTNEKLFF.

This clonotype was detected only a few times. This sequence joins TRBV28 and TRBJ2-3; D assignment may be TRBD1 or TRBD2 (7 bases each). The germline V and J ends were trimmed by 8 bases and 5 bases, with 32 bases remaining between them. Per the germline V gene, CDR1 is MDHEN and CDR2 is SYDVKM. This CDR3 spans 19 amino acids. CDR3 amino acids: CASRSQGEFWRELGDTQYF. For the CDR3, the DNA is TGTGCCAGCCGGTCCCAGGGGGAGTTCTGGCGGGAGCTCGGAGATACGCAGTATTTT.

CDR3 DNA: TGTGCCAGCAGCCCCGACAGGGATCATGAGTTCTTC. Translation: CASSPDRDHEFF. V is TRBV5-6 and J is TRBJ2-1, with 7 bases aligning to TRBD1. The CDR3 has 12 amino acids. Losses at the gene ends were 4 bases for V and 14 bases for J; bases not matched to a gene: 9. CDR1 SGHDT and CDR2 YYEEEE come from the germline V gene. The entire variable domain, with the rest obtained from reference TRBV5-6 and TRBJ2-1, is as follows: DAGVTQSPTHLIKTRGQQVTLRCSPKSGHDTVSWYQQALGQGPQFIFQYYEEEERQRGNFPDRFSGHQFPNYSSELNVNALLLGDSALYLCASSPDRDHEFFGPGTRLTVL.

The CDR3 loop reads CASSLLALFTDTQYF. In DNA form, the CDR3 reads TGTGCCAGCAGCTTACTAGCGCTATTCACAGATACGCAGTATTTT. The chain combines TRBV7-8 with TRBJ2-3; weak D call: TRBD2 (6 bases). The CDR3 has 15 residues. The V gene's germline CDR1 is SGHVS and CDR2 FQNEAQ. V dropped 2 bases and J dropped 2 bases, with 11 bases sitting between them.